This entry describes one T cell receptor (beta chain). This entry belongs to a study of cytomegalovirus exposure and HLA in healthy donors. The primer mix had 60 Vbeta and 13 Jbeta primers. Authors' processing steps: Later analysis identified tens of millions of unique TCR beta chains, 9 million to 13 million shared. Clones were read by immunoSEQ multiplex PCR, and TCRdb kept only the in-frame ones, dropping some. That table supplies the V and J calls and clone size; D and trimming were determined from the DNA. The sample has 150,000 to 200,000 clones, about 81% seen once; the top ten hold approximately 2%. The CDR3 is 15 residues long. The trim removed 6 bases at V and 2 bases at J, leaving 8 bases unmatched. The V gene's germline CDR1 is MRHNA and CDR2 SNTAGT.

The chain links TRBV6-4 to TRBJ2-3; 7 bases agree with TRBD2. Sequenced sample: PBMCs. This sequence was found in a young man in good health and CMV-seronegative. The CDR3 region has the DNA TGTGCCAGCAGCCCCGGGCTAGCGGCCACAGATACGCAGTATTTT. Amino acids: CASSPGLAATDTQYF.